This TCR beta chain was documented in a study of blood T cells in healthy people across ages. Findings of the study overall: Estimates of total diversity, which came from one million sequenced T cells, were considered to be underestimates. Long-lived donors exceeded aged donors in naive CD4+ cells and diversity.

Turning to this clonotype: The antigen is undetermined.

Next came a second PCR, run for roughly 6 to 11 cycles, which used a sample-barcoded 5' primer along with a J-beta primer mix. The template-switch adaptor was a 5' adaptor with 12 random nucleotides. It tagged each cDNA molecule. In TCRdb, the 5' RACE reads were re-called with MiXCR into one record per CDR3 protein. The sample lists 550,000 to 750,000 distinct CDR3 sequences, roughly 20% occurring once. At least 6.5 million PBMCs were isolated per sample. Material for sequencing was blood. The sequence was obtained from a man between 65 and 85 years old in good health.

DNA of the CDR3: TGTGCCAGCAGCCTGGACCACCGGGACTTCGGCTACGAGCAGTACTTC. Translation: CASSLDHRDFGYEQYF. The chain recombines TRBV7-3 with TRBJ2-5; D might be TRBD2 (6 bases). The J call may be wrong; the DNA end is better matched by TRBJ2-7. Germline V CDR1 and CDR2: SGHTA, FQGTGA. The CDR3 consists of 16 residues.